This passage covers 13 T cell receptor beta chains from one sample sequenced in a study of blood T cell repertoires in COVID-19. Generated by immunoSEQ multiplex PCR, the TCRdb table keeps only in-frame clones and is missing some. Of about 250,000 clones listed, less than 90% are singletons. The sample was PBMCs or T cells enriched from blood (not recorded which). The receptors were sampled from a woman between 50 and 59 years old who had recovered from COVID-19.

The chain carries TRBV6-5 and TRBJ1-1; tentative D call: TRBD1 (5 bases). The germline CDR1 and CDR2 sequences are MNHEY and SVGAGI. Trimming pared 10 bases from V and 4 bases from J, leaving 16 bases between. This CDR3 is built from 13 residues. The CDR3 loop is CATTKGIGTEAFF. For the CDR3, the DNA is TGTGCCACCACCAAGGGGATCGGCACTGAAGCTTTCTTT.

This chain connects TRBV6-2 or TRBV6-3 to TRBJ1-5, with D tentatively TRBD1 (5 bases). Deletions cut 6 bases from V and 7 bases from J, with 16 bases between. The V gene's germline CDR1 is MNHEY and CDR2 SVGEGT. The CDR3 has 14 residues. The CDR3 bases are TGTGCCAGCAGCCTGGGGGGAATTGGACAGCCCCAGCATTTT. Protein product: CASSLGGIGQPQHF.

This clone was counted once. The V gene is TRBV20-1, the J gene TRBJ2-7; 7 positions agree with TRBD2. Trimming at V came to 3 bases and at J to 2 bases, leaving 7 bases not matched to a gene. The CDR3 runs 14 residues. CDR1 and CDR2 (germline): DFQATT, SNEGSKA (reference sequence). CDR3 DNA sequence: TGCAGTGCTAGTCGAAGCGGGGTTACCTACGAGCAGTACTTC. As protein: CSASRSGVTYEQYF.

This clone turned up a few times. The CDR3 here is CASSDRVWTEAFF. CDR3 DNA: TGTGCCAGCAGCGACAGGGTTTGGACTGAAGCTTTCTTT. The V call is TRBV7-9, the J call TRBJ1-1; TRBD1 matches at 7 bases. CDR1 SEHNR and CDR2 FQNEAQ come from the germline V gene (reference sequence). This CDR3 is built from 13 residues. The J segment lost 5 bases and the V segment lost 5 bases, leaving 5 bases of the junction unmatched.

This clone showed up just once. CDR3 protein: CASSWGQRLGAEAFF. Written as DNA, the CDR3 is TGCGCCAGCAGCTGGGGACAGCGCTTGGGGGCTGAAGCTTTCTTT. The chain combines TRBV5-1 with TRBJ1-1; TRBD1 matches 7 bases. Germline CDR1 and CDR2: SGHRS and YFSETQ. The CDR3 is 15 amino acids. The J segment lost 6 bases and the V segment lost 3 bases, leaving 11 bases of the junction unmatched. Together with reference TRBV5-1 and TRBJ1-1, the CDR3 gives the full variable domain: KAGVTQTPRYLIKTRGQQVTLSCSPISGHRSVSWYQQTPGQGLQFLFEYFSETQRNKGNFPGRFSGRQFSNSRSEMNVSTLELGDSALYLCASSWGQRLGAEAFFGQGTRLTVV.

In its sample, this clone was seen once. The chain is built from TRBV27 and TRBJ1-2, with 7 bases identical to TRBD1. The CDR3 length is 13 residues. Germline trimming cut 2 bases from V and 8 bases from J; bases unmatched to any gene: 5. Germline CDR1 MNHEY, CDR2 SMNVEV (reference sequence). CDR3: CASSLEGARGYTF. The CDR3 DNA follows: TGTGCCAGCAGTTTAGAGGGGGCCCGCGGCTACACCTTC.

This clone appeared once. The chain joins TRBV12-5 to TRBJ2-5, with 11 bases matching TRBD1. Germline-derived CDR1 and CDR2 are LGHNT and FRNRAP. CDR3 length equals 16 residues. Germline trimming cut 1 base from V and 5 bases from J; bases unmatched to any gene: 6. The CDR3 bases are TGTGCTAGTGGTTTGGCCGGGACAGGGGGATCGGAGACCCAGTACTTC. Translation gives CASGLAGTGGSETQYF. The full variable domain, its missing parts supplied by reference TRBV12-5 and TRBJ2-5, is DARVTQTPRHKVTEMGQEVTMRCQPILGHNTVFWYRQTMMQGLELLAYFRNRAPLDDSGMPKDRFSAEMPDATLATLKIQPSEPRDSAVYFCASGLAGTGGSETQYFGPGTRLLVL.

The CDR3 DNA follows: TGTGCCAGCAGCTTAGGACAGTTTAACACCGGGGAGCTGTTTTTT. Translation gives CASSLGQFNTGELFF. This chain uses TRBV5-4 with TRBJ2-2; a weak D match, TRBD1 (6 bases). Germline V gene sequence: CDR1 SGHNT, CDR2 YYREEE (reference sequence). CDR3 length: 15 amino acids. Trimming took off 2 bases at V and 2 bases at J, with 10 bases between the two ends.

The chain joins TRBV12-5 to TRBJ2-2, with a weak D call TRBD2 (5 bases). Trimming stripped 0 bases from V and 0 bases from J, with 14 bases between. Germline V CDR1 and CDR2: LGHNT, FRNRAP. CDR3 size: 18 residues. The CDR3 here is CASGLVLGGRPNTGELFF. The CDR3 DNA reads as TGTGCTAGTGGTTTGGTACTGGGTGGGAGACCGAACACCGGGGAGCTGTTTTTT.

Notes on this clone: At the DNA level, this CDR3 is encoded by other sequences in the same sample as well. The V call is TRBV7-8, the J call TRBJ1-1; D is unclear. V gave up 4 bases and J gave up 0 bases, with 15 bases separating them. The germline V gene has CDR1 SGHVS and CDR2 FQNEAQ. The CDR3 is 16 residues long. As DNA, the CDR3 is TGTGCCAGCAGCTACTCCGGAGGAGTGATGAACACTGAAGCTTTCTTT. Its translation: CASSYSGGVMNTEAFF. The full variable domain, in which reference TRBV7-8 and TRBJ1-1 provide the parts outside the CDR3, is GAGVSQSPRYKVAKRGQDVALRCDPISGHVSLFWYQQALGQGPEFLTYFQNEAQLDKSGLPSDRFFAERPEGSVSTLKIQRTQQEDSAVYLCASSYSGGVMNTEAFFGQGTRLTVV.

The chain employs TRBV24-1 and TRBJ1-2, with D unclear. There are 14 residues in the CDR3. The germline gives CDR1 KGHDR, CDR2 SFDVKD. V was cut by 3 bases and J by 2 bases, with 9 bases left in between. Written as DNA, the CDR3 is TGTGCCACCAGTGATCCGGAGCTAAACTATGGCTACACCTTC. As protein: CATSDPELNYGYTF.

The chain links TRBV6-5 to TRBJ2-7; 10 bases agree with TRBD2. Looked up from germline, CDR1 is MNHEY and CDR2 is SVGAGI. The CDR3 sequence is 14 residues long. The trim removed 6 bases at V and 0 bases at J, leaving 2 bases unmatched. The CDR3 DNA is TGTGCCAGCAGATCTAGCGGGAGCTCCTACGAGCAGTACTTC. This translates into CASRSSGSSYEQYF.

In the case of this clone: The sample holds other DNA sequences that translate to the same CDR3. This chain links TRBV28 with TRBJ2-3; D perhaps matches TRBD2 (6 bases). This CDR3 is 14 amino acids long. V was cut by 3 bases and J by 0 bases, with 7 bases left in between. Germline V gene lookup returns CDR1 MDHEN and CDR2 SYDVKM. As DNA, the CDR3 is TGTGCCAGCAGTTTTGGGGGGAGCACAGATACGCAGTATTTT. This sequence encodes CASSFGGSTDTQYF.